Below, 8 T cell receptor beta chains from the same sample are listed, as sequenced in a study of cytomegalovirus exposure and HLA in healthy donors (dated by TCRdb to 2016 to 2017). Library prep was done by the immunoSEQ multiplex PCR assay. For the multiplex PCR, a mixture combining 60 forward primers for TCR Vbeta segments and 13 reverse primers for TCR Jbeta segments was used. TCRdb carries this immuneACCESS record with in-frame sequences only. Its versions omit some clonotypes, under half of them owing to an unresolved V gene in the studies checked, with the rest unexplained. In all, the sample holds roughly 140,000 clones, and approximately 78% of those were seen once. Around 3% of the sample is held by the ten biggest clonotypes. Material for sequencing was PBMCs. Receptors were obtained from a female donor in good health and CMV-seronegative.

This sequence joins TRBV6-5 and TRBJ2-5; TRBD2 matches 7 bases. TRBJ2-7 matches the DNA end more closely, so the J call is doubtful. Germline V gene sequence: CDR1 MNHEY, CDR2 SVGAGI. This CDR3 contains 16 residues. In nucleotides, the CDR3 is TGTGCCAGCAGTTACTCCCCTTTTAGCGGGTCCTACGAGCAGTACTTC. Amino acids: CASSYSPFSGSYEQYF.

The chain links TRBV2 to TRBJ2-2, with D unclear. The CDR3 contains 15 residues. The V end was cut by 4 bases, the J end by 3 bases, with 12 bases between. The germline gives CDR1 SNHLY, CDR2 FYNNEI. The CDR3 is CASSVTRLDTGELFF. In DNA form, the CDR3 reads TGTGCCAGCAGTGTGACGCGGTTGGACACCGGGGAGCTGTTTTTT.

The CDR3, as DNA: TGTGCCAGCAGCTTGGACAGTCGAAGCTCCTACAATGAGCAGTTCTTC. This codes for CASSLDSRSSYNEQFF. The V gene is TRBV13, the J gene TRBJ2-1, with D perhaps matching TRBD1 (6 bases). Per germline, CDR1 PRHDT and CDR2 FYEKMQ (reference sequence). This CDR3 region has 16 residues. V lost 3 bases to trimming and J lost 0 bases, with 12 bases between them.

The chain has TRBV5-1 and TRBJ2-2; tentative D call: TRBD1 (6 bases). Germline CDR1 reads SGHRS; CDR2 reads YFSETQ. Trimming left V 4 bases short and J 4 bases short, with 8 bases between. The CDR3 has 13 amino acids. The CDR3 nucleotides are TGCGCCAGCAGCGAGGGGGTCACCGGGGAGCTGTTTTTT. This encodes CASSEGVTGELFF.

V usage is TRBV7-9 and J usage is TRBJ1-1; the D is unclear. The CDR3 is 11 amino acids. The germline V gene has CDR1 SEHNR and CDR2 FQNEAQ (reference sequence). V lost 5 bases to trimming and J lost 7 bases, with 8 bases between them. The CDR3 DNA follows: TGTGCCAGCAGCCCCGCGGTTGAAGCTTTCTTT. Protein product: CASSPAVEAFF.

This chain connects TRBV29-1 to TRBJ2-1; 8 nucleotides line up with TRBD2. CDR1 is SQVTM and CDR2 is ANQGSEA in the germline V gene. CDR3 length: 13 residues. The trim removed 5 bases at V and 5 bases at J, leaving 5 bases unmatched. The CDR3 sequence: CSVPGLGDNEQFF. Written as DNA, the CDR3 is TGCAGCGTTCCGGGACTAGGGGACAATGAGCAGTTCTTC.

As for this clone: At one end the junction does not follow the germline gene, possibly because of a read error. The sample has other DNA sequences that encode this CDR3 too. The chain employs TRBV14 and TRBJ1-2; no reliable D call. The germline V gene has CDR1 SGHDN and CDR2 FVKESK. This CDR3 spans 13 amino acids. The CDR3 DNA sequence: TGTGCCAGTAGCCAAGATTTAGTCTATGGCTACACCTTC. It translates to CASSQDLVYGYTF.

In its sample, this clone was seen once. The chain has TRBV5-4 and TRBJ2-2; 11 bases are a match to TRBD2. Losses at the gene ends were 0 bases for V and 5 bases for J; bases not matched to a gene: 3. This CDR3 is 16 amino acids long. From germline, CDR1 is SGHNT and CDR2 YYREEE (reference sequence). The CDR3 region has the DNA TGTGCCAGCAGCTTGGGTGGGACTAGCGGAACCGGGGAGCTGTTTTTT. Translating gives CASSLGGTSGTGELFF.